The sequence of this T cell receptor (beta chain) was determined in a study of OX40 agonist ivuxolimab in advanced cancers. In the study overall: Dose-escalation patients suffered from hepatocellular carcinoma, melanoma, renal cell or head and neck cancer.

As concerns this clone: What it binds is not known.

Notes on the study in general: At 0.1 to 3.0 mg/kg and by week 6, clonal expansion occurred in CD4+ and CD8+ blood T cells. In the 0.1-3.0 mg/kg groups, partial responders showed among the lowest expansion.

Libraries were prepared by immunoSEQ multiplex PCR; TCRdb keeps only in-frame clonotypes and omits some of them. The sample has fewer than 75,000 clones; approximately 80% are singletons. Trimming at V came to 3 bases and at J to 2 bases, leaving 3 bases not matched to a gene. The length of the CDR3 is 14 residues. CDR1 is KGHSH, CDR2 LQKENI, per germline. This receptor was obtained from an adult with an advanced solid tumor such as melanoma, head and neck, liver or kidney cancer. V usage is TRBV18 and J usage is TRBJ2-7; 8 positions agree with TRBD2. The sample in question was CD4+ or CD8+ T cells sorted from blood, obtained in a trial of the OX40 agonist ivuxolimab. This chain's CDR3 is CASSPGTSAYEQYF. The CDR3 coding sequence is TGTGCCAGCTCACCCGGGACTAGTGCCTACGAGCAGTACTTC. The whole variable domain, filled in from reference TRBV18 and TRBJ2-7, reads NAGVMQNPRHLVRRRGQEARLRCSPMKGHSHVYWYRQLPEEGLKFMVYLQKENIIDESGMPKERFSAEFPKEGPSILRIQQVVRGDSAAYFCASSPGTSAYEQYFGPGTRLTVT.